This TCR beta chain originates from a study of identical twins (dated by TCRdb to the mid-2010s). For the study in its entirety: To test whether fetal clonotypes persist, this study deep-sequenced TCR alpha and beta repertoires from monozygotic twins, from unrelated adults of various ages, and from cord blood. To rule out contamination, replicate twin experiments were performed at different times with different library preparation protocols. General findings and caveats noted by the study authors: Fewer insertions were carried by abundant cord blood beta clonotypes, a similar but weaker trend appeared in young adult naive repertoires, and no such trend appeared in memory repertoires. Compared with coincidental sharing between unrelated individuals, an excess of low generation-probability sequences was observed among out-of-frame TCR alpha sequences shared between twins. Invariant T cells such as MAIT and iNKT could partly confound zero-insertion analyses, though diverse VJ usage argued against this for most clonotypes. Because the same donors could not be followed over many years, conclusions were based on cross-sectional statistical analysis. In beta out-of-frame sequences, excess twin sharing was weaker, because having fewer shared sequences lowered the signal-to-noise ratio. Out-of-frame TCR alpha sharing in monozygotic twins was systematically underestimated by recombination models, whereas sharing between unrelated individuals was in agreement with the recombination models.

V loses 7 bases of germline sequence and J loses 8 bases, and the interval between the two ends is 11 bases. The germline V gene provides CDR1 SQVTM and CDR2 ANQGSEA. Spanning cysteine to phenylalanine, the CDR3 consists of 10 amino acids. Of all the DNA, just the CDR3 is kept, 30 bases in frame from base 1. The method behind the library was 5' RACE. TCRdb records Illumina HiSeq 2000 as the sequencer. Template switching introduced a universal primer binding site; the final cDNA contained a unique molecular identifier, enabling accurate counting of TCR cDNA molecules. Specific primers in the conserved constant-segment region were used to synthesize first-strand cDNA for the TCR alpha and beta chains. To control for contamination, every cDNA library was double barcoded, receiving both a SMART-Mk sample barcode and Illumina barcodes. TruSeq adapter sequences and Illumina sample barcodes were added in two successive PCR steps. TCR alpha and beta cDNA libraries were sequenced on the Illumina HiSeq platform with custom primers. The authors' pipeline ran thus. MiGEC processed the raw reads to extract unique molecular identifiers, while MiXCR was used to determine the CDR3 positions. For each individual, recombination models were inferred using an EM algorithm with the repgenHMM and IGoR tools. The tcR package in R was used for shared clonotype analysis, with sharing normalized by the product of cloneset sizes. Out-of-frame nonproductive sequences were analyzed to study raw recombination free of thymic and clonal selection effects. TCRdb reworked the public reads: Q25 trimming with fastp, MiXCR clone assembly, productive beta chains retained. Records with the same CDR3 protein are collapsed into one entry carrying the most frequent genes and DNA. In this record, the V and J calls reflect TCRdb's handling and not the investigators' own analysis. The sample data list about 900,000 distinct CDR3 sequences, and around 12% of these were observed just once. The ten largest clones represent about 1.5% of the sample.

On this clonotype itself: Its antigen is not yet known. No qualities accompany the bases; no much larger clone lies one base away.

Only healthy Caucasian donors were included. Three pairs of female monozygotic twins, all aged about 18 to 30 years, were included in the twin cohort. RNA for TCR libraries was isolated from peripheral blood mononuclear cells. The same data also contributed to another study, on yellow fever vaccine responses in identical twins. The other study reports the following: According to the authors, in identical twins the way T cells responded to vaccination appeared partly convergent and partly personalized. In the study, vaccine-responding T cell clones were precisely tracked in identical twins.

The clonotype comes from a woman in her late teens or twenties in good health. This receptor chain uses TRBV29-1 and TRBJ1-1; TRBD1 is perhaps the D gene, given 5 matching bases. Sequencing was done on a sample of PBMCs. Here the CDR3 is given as CSAGALEAFF. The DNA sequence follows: TGCAGCGCCGGGGCACTGGAAGCTTTCTTT.